The rows below give T cell receptor beta chains drawn from one sample of a study of Graves' ophthalmopathy and Graves' hyperthyroidism. TCRdb itself ran the multiplex PCR reads through MiXCR, one entry per CDR3 protein. The sample comprises over 650,000 distinct CDR3 sequences, just over 40% of which are singletons, and 3.3% rests with the top ten. Specimen: peripheral blood. The receptors come from an adult man with Graves' ophthalmopathy. CDR3s include the opening cysteine and the closing phenylalanine or tryptophan. D genes are given only for firm matches. Size tells how often a clone was seen (once, few, many) or the class of an expanded clone, and some rows leave it out.

abundance	d_gene	v_gene	j_gene	CDR3aa	CDR3nt
many	-	TRBV19	TRBJ1-5	CASSIRAGGAGQPQHF	TGTGCCAGTAGTATTCGCGCGGGAGGGGCAGGGCAGCCCCAGCATTTT
few	-	TRBV11-3	TRBJ2-7	CASSLGGPQGGEQYF	TGTGCCAGCAGCTTAGGGGGTCCCCAGGGTGGCGAGCAGTACTTC
-	-	TRBV2	TRBJ2-7	CASRRLGGGAYEQYF	TGTGCCAGCAGGCGACTTGGGGGGGGCGCCTACGAGCAGTACTTC
few	TRBD2	TRBV9	TRBJ2-5	CASSVESSGAWGTQYF	TGTGCCAGCAGCGTAGAATCTAGCGGGGCCTGGGGGACCCAGTACTTC
many	-	TRBV7-9	TRBJ1-6	CASSPGILRSPLHF	TGTGCCAGCAGCCCCGGCATCTTGAGGTCACCCCTCCACTTT
few	TRBD1	TRBV5-1	TRBJ2-2	CASSLATGVTGELFF	TGCGCCAGCAGCTTGGCCACAGGGGTGACCGGGGAGCTGTTTTTT
many	-	TRBV5-8	TRBJ1-1	CASSLSWGEGAEAFF	TGTGCCAGCAGCCTATCCTGGGGGGAAGGCGCTGAAGCTTTCTTT
-	TRBD2	TRBV29-1	TRBJ2-7	CSQGLAGYEQYF	TGCAGCCAGGGACTAGCGGGATACGAGCAGTACTTC
-	-	TRBV6-1	TRBJ1-1	CAWSAGPEAFF	TGTGCCTGGAGTGCGGGGCCTGAAGCTTTCTTT
many	TRBD1	TRBV7-6	TRBJ2-7	CASIPDRYSYEQYF	TGTGCCAGCATCCCGGACAGGTACTCCTACGAGCAGTACTTC